This TCR beta chain derives from a study of cytomegalovirus exposure and HLA in healthy donors. About the study: Earlier findings included over 90 million unique TCR beta sequences obtained from 180 million or so T cells.

13 Jbeta primers and 60 Vbeta primers were used for the PCR. The protocol was immunoSEQ multiplex PCR, while the TCRdb copy is restricted to in-frame clones and leaves out a portion. The sample shows 180,000 or so clones, over 75% of them seen only once. Sequencing was carried out using PBMCs. This receptor was taken from a man in his forties or fifties in good health and CMV-seropositive.

The CDR3 bases are TGTGCCAGCAGGCCCGTTTCTGTAGGCAGGGACACAGATACGCAGTATTTT. Protein product: CASRPVSVGRDTDTQYF. The chain employs TRBV2 and TRBJ2-3; weak D call: TRBD1 (5 bases). This CDR3 contains 17 residues. Trimming pared 6 bases from V and 2 bases from J, leaving 21 bases between. Per the germline V gene, CDR1 is SNHLY and CDR2 is FYNNEI.